This TCR beta chain originates from a study of response to subunit inactivated influenza vaccine. Details on this clonotype: What it binds is not known.

Trimming left V 4 bases short and J 6 bases short, with 13 bases between. Germline-derived CDR1 and CDR2 are SGHAT and FQNNGV. This CDR3 comprises 15 residues. General study findings and limits: Each seasonal flu vaccination may recruit only limited new T cells, authors suggested.

TCRdb redid the calling of the RT-PCR reads with MiXCR, one entry per CDR3 protein. The data hold hundreds of thousands of distinct CDR3 sequences, with 25% observed a single time. The sequencing used CD4+ T cells sorted from PBMCs, collected 4 to 6 days after vaccination. The clonotype comes from a man in his fifties or sixties who received an inactivated influenza vaccine. The chain recombines TRBV11-2 with TRBJ1-6, with D possibly being TRBD1 (5 bases). Written as DNA, the CDR3 is TGTGCCAGCAGCTCGGAGGGGATGGCTAATTCACCCCTCCACTTT. Protein: CASSSEGMANSPLHF.